This is a list of T cell receptor beta chains from one sample in a study of cytomegalovirus exposure and HLA in healthy donors. This table comes from immunoSEQ multiplex PCR, and its TCRdb copy is limited to in-frame clones, with some not included. The table records about 110,000 clones, approximately 91% of them present only once. Material for sequencing was PBMCs. Receptors were obtained from a young woman in good health and CMV-seronegative. The CDR3 runs from the conserved cysteine through the conserved F or W. D genes are given only for firm matches. Where a row states a size, it is once, few, many or the class of an expanded clone; other rows omit it.

.,TRBV6-1,15,.,TRBJ2-2,TGTGCCAGCAGTGAAGGGGGCGTAGCCTCCGGGGAGCTGTTTTTT,CASSEGGVASGELFF
.,TRBV25-1,13,.,TRBJ1-4,TGTGCCAGCAGTGAACCCCATGACGGGAAACTGTTTTTT,CASSEPHDGKLFF
TRBD1,TRBV4-2,18,.,TRBJ1-4,TGTGCCAGCAGCCGGGTGACAGGGGAAGGGGGCCCTAATGAAAAACTGTTTTTT,CASSRVTGEGGPNEKLFF
.,TRBV19,15,.,TRBJ2-1,TGTGCCAGTAGTATCGGGGAGTGGGACTACAATGAGCAGTTCTTC,CASSIGEWDYNEQFF
TRBD1,TRBV5-4,17,.,TRBJ2-7,TGTGCCAGCAGCACGCCCCGAGGACAGGGGAAGCCCTACGAGCAGTACTTC,CASSTPRGQGKPYEQYF
.,TRBV9,14,.,TRBJ2-5,TGTGCCAGCAGCGTAGCAGTGGACCAAGAGACCCAGTACTTC,CASSVAVDQETQYF
.,TRBV9,14,.,TRBJ2-2,TGTGCCAGCAGCGCAGACACCAACACCGGGGAGCTGTTTTTT,CASSADTNTGELFF
.,TRBV7-9,14,.,TRBJ1-1,TGTGCCAGCAGCCCGATCGGTTATAGCACTGAAGCTTTCTTT,CASSPIGYSTEAFF
TRBD1,TRBV11-2,13,.,TRBJ2-7,TGTGCCAGCATACCGGGACAGGGAGGCGAGCAGTACTTC,CASIPGQGGEQYF
.,TRBV9,14,.,TRBJ1-1,TGTGCCAGCAGCGTTAAGCCGGTGAACACTGAAGCTTTCTTT,CASSVKPVNTEAFF
.,TRBV9,13,few,TRBJ2-7,TGTGCCAGCAGCGGCGCAGGGACCTACGAGCAGTACTTC,CASSGAGTYEQYF
.,TRBV28,13,.,TRBJ1-2,TGTGCCATCCTGACCTCCCCCAGGGGCGGCTACACCTTC,CAILTSPRGGYTF
.,TRBV27,13,.,TRBJ1-2,TGTGCCAGCAGTCCCGACAGTTCCTATGGCTACACCTTC,CASSPDSSYGYTF
TRBD2,TRBV7-2,13,.,TRBJ2-3,TGTGCCAGCAGCCCTGGACTAGCGGATACGCAGTATTTT,CASSPGLADTQYF
.,TRBV27,13,.,TRBJ2-1,TGTGCCAGCAGGTCCCTCTCGGGCAATGAGCAGTTCTTC,CASRSLSGNEQFF
.,TRBV19,11,once,TRBJ1-1,TGTGCCAGTAGTACAGGGGCTGAAGCTTTCTTT,CASSTGAEAFF
.,TRBV28,13,once,TRBJ1-2,TGTGCCAGCAGTTTAGGCCGAAACTATGGCTACACCTTC,CASSLGRNYGYTF
.,TRBV21-1,17,.,TRBJ2-7,TGTGCCAGCAGCAAGGTTGTGCGGGAGGGATCCACCTACGAGCAGTACTTC,CASSKVVREGSTYEQYF
.,TRBV30,14,few,TRBJ2-1,TGTGCCTGGAGTAGAGCGGTCCGCTACAATGAGCAGTTCTTC,CAWSRAVRYNEQFF
TRBD2,TRBV2,16,.,TRBJ2-3,TGTGCCAGCAGGACTCTAGCGGGGGGCGTCACAGATACGCAGTATTTT,CASRTLAGGVTDTQYF
TRBD1,TRBV5-1,15,.,TRBJ2-1,TGCGCCAGCAGCACGGGACAGGGAGCCCTCAATGAGCAGTTCTTC,CASSTGQGALNEQFF
.,TRBV6-1,15,few,TRBJ2-7,TGTGCCAGCAGCGCGGGCAGGGGACCGACCTACGAGCAGTACTTC,CASSAGRGPTYEQYF
.,TRBV18,15,.,TRBJ2-5,TGTGCCAGCTCACTACAACCTCGCCACCAAGAGACCCAGTACTTC,CASSLQPRHQETQYF
.,TRBV2,13,.,TRBJ2-2,TGTGCCAGCAGTGCTTTCAACACCGGGGAGCTGTTTTTT,CASSAFNTGELFF
.,TRBV29-1,12,few,TRBJ2-1,TGCAGCGTACGGGACACCGACAATGAGCAGTTCTTC,CSVRDTDNEQFF
.,TRBV7-8,12,.,TRBJ1-2,TGTGCCAGCAGCTCCCAACTATATGGCTACACCTTC,CASSSQLYGYTF
.,TRBV7-3,13,.,TRBJ1-1,TGTGCCAGCAGCCCGCTCGGAGGGCCAGAAGCTTTCTTT,CASSPLGGPEAFF
.,TRBV5-5,15,.,TRBJ1-1,TGTGCCAGCAGCTTGGTTGCAGGGGCAAACACTGAAGCTTTCTTT,CASSLVAGANTEAFF
.,TRBV18,15,.,TRBJ2-4,TGTGCCAGCTCACCTCCGACTGCGCCTCGGAACATTCAGTACTTC,CASSPPTAPRNIQYF
.,TRBV19,12,.,TRBJ2-5,TGTGCCACCTCTGCGGAACAAGAGACCCAGTACTTC,CATSAEQETQYF
.,TRBV5-4,14,.,TRBJ2-5,TGTGCCAGCAGCCAACAAGGGGTCCAAGAGACCCAGTACTTC,CASSQQGVQETQYF
TRBD2,TRBV19,14,.,TRBJ2-3,TGTGCCAGTACCCCGGGGGGTGGCACAGATACGCAGTATTTT,CASTPGGGTDTQYF
.,TRBV30,13,.,TRBJ1-1,TGTGCCTGGAGCTCTTCAGAGAACACTGAAGCTTTCTTT,CAWSSSENTEAFF
TRBD2,TRBV28,16,once,TRBJ2-2,TGTGCCAGCGACCCTAGCGGGACAACGAACACCGGGGAGCTGTTTTTT,CASDPSGTTNTGELFF
.,TRBV9,14,once,TRBJ1-2,TGTGCCAGCAGCGCACAGGTTGGAGACTATGGCTACACCTTC,CASSAQVGDYGYTF
.,TRBV5-8,15,few,TRBJ1-6,TGTGCCAGCAGCAAGGACAGAAGCCTTAATTCACCCCTCCACTTT,CASSKDRSLNSPLHF
.,TRBV19,10,few,TRBJ2-7,TGTGCCACCCTCTCCTACGAGCAGTACTTC,CATLSYEQYF
.,TRBV7-2,14,.,TRBJ1-2,TGTGCCAGCAGCTTAGACGGAGGTTCGTATGGCTACACCTTC,CASSLDGGSYGYTF
TRBD2,TRBV5-4,16,.,TRBJ2-3,TGTGCCAGCAGCTCTCCGGGACTAGCGGATACAGATACGCAGTATTTT,CASSSPGLADTDTQYF
TRBD1,TRBV27,15,.,TRBJ1-2,TGTGCCAGCAGTCGACAGGGGACTGCTAACTATGGCTACACCTTC,CASSRQGTANYGYTF